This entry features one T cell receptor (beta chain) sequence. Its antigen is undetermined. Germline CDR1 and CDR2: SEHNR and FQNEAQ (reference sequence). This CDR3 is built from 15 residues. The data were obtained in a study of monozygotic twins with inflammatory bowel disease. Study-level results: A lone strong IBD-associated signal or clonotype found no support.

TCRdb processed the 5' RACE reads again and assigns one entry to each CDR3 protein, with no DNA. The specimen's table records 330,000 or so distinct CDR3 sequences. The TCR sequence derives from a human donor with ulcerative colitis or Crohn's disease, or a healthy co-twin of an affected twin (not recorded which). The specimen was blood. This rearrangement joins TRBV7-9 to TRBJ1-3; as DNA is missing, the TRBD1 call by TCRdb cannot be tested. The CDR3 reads CASSYGTGPGNTIYF.